Shown below are 21 T cell receptor beta chains from a single sample sequenced in a study of blood T cells in healthy people across ages. Next came a second PCR, run for roughly 7 to 12 cycles, which used a sample-barcoded 5' primer along with a J-beta primer mix. MiXCR was run by TCRdb on the 5' RACE reads, yielding one entry per CDR3 protein. The table records over 600,000 distinct CDR3 sequences, about 45% of them present only once. Material: blood. The origin of the receptors is a man older than 75 in good health.

This clonotype was recorded at least ten times. The CDR3 loop reads CASSLLVTEDQETQYF. CDR3 in DNA: TGTGCCAGCAGCTTACTAGTGACAGAAGACCAAGAGACCCAGTACTTC. V and J are TRBV13 and TRBJ2-5; weak D call: TRBD1 (5 bases). This CDR3 spans 16 amino acids. CDR1 is PRHDT and CDR2 is FYEKMQ in the germline V gene (reference sequence). The V gene lost 2 bases and the J gene lost 0 bases, with 13 bases spanning the gap.

This clonotype has more than one count but fewer than ten. This rearrangement joins TRBV3-1 to TRBJ2-1; D gene unclear. CDR3 length equals 15 residues. The germline CDR1 and CDR2 sequences are LGHDT and YNNKEL (reference sequence). V shed 0 bases and J shed 5 bases, with 11 bases lying between them. The chain's CDR3 is CASSQDSARNNEQFF. DNA for the CDR3: TGTGCCAGCAGCCAAGATTCGGCCAGAAACAATGAGCAGTTCTTC.

J is TRBJ2-7 and V is TRBV11-2; maybe TRBD1 (6 bases). V was cut by 5 bases and J by 5 bases, with 13 bases left in between. The CDR3 covers 13 residues. The germline V gene encodes CDR1 SGHAT and CDR2 FQNNGV. The CDR3 nucleotides read TGTGCCAGCAGCCCCCCAGGGGTCCACGAGCAGTACTTC. Translation: CASSPPGVHEQYF.

This sequence joins TRBV6-1 and TRBJ1-1; no reliable D call. Germline V CDR1 and CDR2: MNHNS, SASEGT. V lost 0 bases, J lost 2 bases, and 10 bases lay in between. This CDR3 spans 15 amino acids. The CDR3 DNA sequence: TGTGCCAGCAGTGAAGCTGGAGAGATCAACACTGAAGCTTTCTTT. This codes for CASSEAGEINTEAFF.

The rearrangement joins TRBV28 to TRBJ1-2; possible D gene TRBD1, 6 bases. Deletions cut 5 bases from V and 4 bases from J, with 17 bases between. Germline CDR1 is MDHEN and CDR2 is SYDVKM. The CDR3 covers 15 residues. CDR3 loop: CASSRSRTASYGYTF. CDR3 coding DNA: TGTGCCAGCAGTCGAAGCCGGACAGCCAGCTATGGCTACACCTTC.

This clonotype appeared a few times. V gene TRBV18 combines with J gene TRBJ1-2; D gene unclear. CDR3 length: 12 amino acids. Between the trimmed V and J ends, which lost 1 base and 8 bases, there was a span of 8 bases. Germline CDR1 reads KGHSH; CDR2 reads LQKENI. The CDR3 here is CASSPQGSGYTF. CDR3 DNA: TGTGCCAGCTCACCACAAGGTTCGGGCTACACCTTC.

This clonotype was seen more than once but under ten times. The CDR3 bases are TGTGCCAGCAGTTCAGCGGGACTAGCGGCCACAGATACGCAGTATTTT. Translating it yields CASSSAGLAATDTQYF. V gene TRBV27 combines with J gene TRBJ2-3; TRBD2 aligns across 11 bases. J gave up 2 bases and V 4 bases, and 5 bases lay outside the gene matches. There are 16 residues in the CDR3. CDR1 is MNHEY and CDR2 is SMNVEV in the germline V gene (reference sequence).

This chain uses TRBV15 with TRBJ2-1, with 12 bases aligning to TRBD2. V was clipped by 5 bases and J by 7 bases; unmatched bases: 9. CDR1 LNHNV and CDR2 YYDKDF come from the germline V gene (reference sequence). This CDR3 contains 16 residues. The CDR3 nucleotides read TGTGCCACCAGCTTATTCCCGGGACTAGCGGGTAATGAGCAGTTCTTC. It translates to CATSLFPGLAGNEQFF.

The table lists this clonotype with a few counts. This chain connects TRBV28 to TRBJ2-3, with 13 nucleotides matching TRBD2. The CDR3 spans 15 residues. With 10 bases clipped from V and 4 bases from J, the junction kept 8 bases outside the gene matches. Germline assignment: CDR1 MDHEN and CDR2 SYDVKM. The CDR3 DNA reads TGTGCCACCCGGACTAGCGGGAGAATCGCAGATACGCAGTATTTT. The encoded protein is CATRTSGRIADTQYF.

This chain uses TRBV7-3 with TRBJ2-6, with D possibly being TRBD1 (6 bases). Germline CDR1 SGHTA, CDR2 FQGTGA. The ends were cut back, 7 bases at V and 3 bases at J, with 16 bases in the middle. The CDR3 is made up of 16 amino acids. The CDR3 sequence is CASTQTGGYGANVLTF. CDR3 DNA sequence: TGTGCCAGCACTCAGACAGGAGGATATGGGGCCAACGTCCTGACTTTC.

The rearrangement uses TRBV7-2 and TRBJ2-2, with 13 bases that match TRBD2. V shed 5 bases, J shed 4 bases, and the junction held 7 bases outside the gene matches. This CDR3 region has 17 residues. Per the germline V gene, CDR1 is SGHTA and CDR2 is FQGNSA. CDR3 amino acids: CASSRTSGRVGTGELFF. The CDR3 bases are TGTGCCAGCAGCCGGACTAGCGGGAGAGTAGGCACCGGGGAGCTGTTTTTT.

This clonotype was detected once. This chain joins TRBV29-1 and TRBJ2-3, with D possibly matching TRBD2 (5 bases). The CDR3 extends over 14 amino acids. Germline loops: CDR1 SQVTM, CDR2 ANQGSEA. Trimming took off 2 bases at V and 2 bases at J, with 11 bases between the two ends. This chain's CDR3 is CSVEPLAATDTQYF. The CDR3 DNA sequence: TGCAGCGTTGAACCCCTAGCTGCCACAGATACGCAGTATTTT.

As to this clonotype: Germline is not matched at one junction end, which may reflect a read error. The J gene is TRBJ2-1, the V gene TRBV6-2 or TRBV6-3, with no clear D. The CDR3 sequence is 13 residues long. From germline, CDR1 is MNHEY and CDR2 SVGEGT. CDR3 sequence (DNA): TGTGCCAGCAGTGACTCCCCCTGGAATGAGCAGTTCTTC. This encodes CASSDSPWNEQFF.

This clonotype was seen repeatedly, ten times or more. The chain links TRBV5-1 to TRBJ2-1, with a tentative D call TRBD2 (5 bases). Germline CDR1 reads SGHRS; CDR2 reads YFSETQ. CDR3 length: 15 amino acids. V shed 2 bases and J shed 5 bases, with 14 bases lying between them. The DNA of the CDR3 is TGCGCCAGCAGCTTTGAGGGAGCCTATCACAATGAGCAGTTCTTC. Its protein product is CASSFEGAYHNEQFF.

Turning to this clonotype: One end of the junction varies from germline; a read error may be responsible. The V call is TRBV20-1, the J call TRBJ2-2, with TRBD1 matching over 10 bases. The CDR3 consists of 15 residues. Germline V gene lookup returns CDR1 DFQATT and CDR2 SNEGSKA (reference sequence). The CDR3 loop reads CSAWDRGTNTGKLFF. The CDR3 nucleotides read TGCAGTGCTTGGGACAGGGGCACGAACACCGGGAAGCTGTTTTTT.

The V call is TRBV30, the J call TRBJ2-3, with D possibly TRBD2 on 6 matching bases. This CDR3 has 14 residues. Per germline, CDR1 GTSNPN and CDR2 SVGIG (reference sequence). The V gene lost 1 base and the J gene lost 5 bases, with 13 bases spanning the gap. The CDR3 spells CAWSEGGAGDTQYF. CDR3 coding DNA: TGTGCCTGGAGTGAGGGAGGAGCGGGAGATACGCAGTATTTT.

For this clonotype: The junction does not match germline at one end; this may be a read error. The chain employs TRBV4-3 and TRBJ1-3, with 7 bases aligning to TRBD1. In germline, CDR1 is LGHNA, CDR2 YSLEER. This CDR3 is 16 amino acids long. The CDR3 DNA reads TGCGCCAGCAGCCAGCTTCGCGGGACAGATGGAAGCACCATATATTTT. Its protein is CASSQLRGTDGSTIYF.

V and J are TRBV9 and TRBJ1-4, with 8 bases that match TRBD1. The CDR3 has 15 amino acids. V gave up 4 bases and J gave up 7 bases; unmatched junction bases: 9. CDR1 and CDR2 (germline): SGDLS, YYNGEE. The CDR3 nucleotides read TGTGCCAGCAGCCCACGACAGGGGTTTAGTGAAAAACTGTTTTTT. Amino acids: CASSPRQGFSEKLFF.

This clonotype was found a few times. The chain links TRBV6-2 or TRBV6-3 to TRBJ2-7; 10 bases agree with TRBD2. CDR1 and CDR2 (germline): MNHEY, SVGEGT. The CDR3 runs to 15 residues. V lost 5 bases to trimming and J lost 2 bases; unmatched junction nucleotides: 6. CDR3 region: CASSSPLAGAYEQYF. DNA for the CDR3: TGTGCCAGCAGTAGCCCCCTAGCGGGAGCCTACGAGCAGTACTTC.

The chain uses TRBV6-2 or TRBV6-3 and TRBJ2-3; D might be TRBD2 (6 bases). The CDR3 length is 16 residues. Germline assignment: CDR1 MNHEY and CDR2 SVGEGT. Deletions cut 4 bases from V and 4 bases from J, with 18 bases between. DNA for the CDR3: TGTGCCAGCAGTTTCCAATTTAGCGGCCGGTCAGATACGCAGTATTTT. It yields the protein CASSFQFSGRSDTQYF.

There are a few counts of this clonotype. V gene TRBV7-9 combines with J gene TRBJ2-1, with D perhaps matching TRBD2 (5 bases). V dropped 4 bases and J dropped 0 bases, with 19 bases sitting between them. This CDR3 is built from 18 residues. The germline V gene has CDR1 SEHNR and CDR2 FQNEAQ (reference sequence). The CDR3 is CASSSAAGVYRSYNEQFF. The CDR3 coding sequence is TGTGCCAGCAGCTCCGCCGCCGGGGTGTATCGCTCCTACAATGAGCAGTTCTTC.